What follows is one T cell receptor (beta chain) and its context. Its antigen is not known. The data originate from a study of shared clonotypes between healthy human individuals. Points from the study as a whole: A few donors shared approximately 5% of their naive CD4 clonotypes.

Trimming cost V 3 bases and J 4 bases; bases outside gene matches: 4. CDR1 is SGHVS, CDR2 FQNEAQ, per germline. The CDR3 is 14 residues long. Study processing details: Junction-only sequences produced by ImmunoSEQ had no quality scores, so filtering differed. TCRdb's table, derived via immunoSEQ multiplex PCR, lists solely in-frame clones and lacks some. V and J calls and clone size are given by that table; D and trimming were obtained from the DNA. The table has 550,000 to 800,000 clones, 90% seen once. The chain is built from TRBV7-8 and TRBJ1-2; 8 positions agree with TRBD1. Sequencing used memory CD8+ T cells from PBMCs. Indicated subset: CD45RO+ cells pooled with CCR7-negative TemRA cells. This TCR came from a man younger than 30 in good health. Some clones in this sample may be carry-over from other donors' samples. CDR3 loop: CASSLGQATYGYTF. CDR3 sequence (DNA): TGTGCCAGCAGCTTGGGACAGGCGACCTATGGCTACACCTTC.